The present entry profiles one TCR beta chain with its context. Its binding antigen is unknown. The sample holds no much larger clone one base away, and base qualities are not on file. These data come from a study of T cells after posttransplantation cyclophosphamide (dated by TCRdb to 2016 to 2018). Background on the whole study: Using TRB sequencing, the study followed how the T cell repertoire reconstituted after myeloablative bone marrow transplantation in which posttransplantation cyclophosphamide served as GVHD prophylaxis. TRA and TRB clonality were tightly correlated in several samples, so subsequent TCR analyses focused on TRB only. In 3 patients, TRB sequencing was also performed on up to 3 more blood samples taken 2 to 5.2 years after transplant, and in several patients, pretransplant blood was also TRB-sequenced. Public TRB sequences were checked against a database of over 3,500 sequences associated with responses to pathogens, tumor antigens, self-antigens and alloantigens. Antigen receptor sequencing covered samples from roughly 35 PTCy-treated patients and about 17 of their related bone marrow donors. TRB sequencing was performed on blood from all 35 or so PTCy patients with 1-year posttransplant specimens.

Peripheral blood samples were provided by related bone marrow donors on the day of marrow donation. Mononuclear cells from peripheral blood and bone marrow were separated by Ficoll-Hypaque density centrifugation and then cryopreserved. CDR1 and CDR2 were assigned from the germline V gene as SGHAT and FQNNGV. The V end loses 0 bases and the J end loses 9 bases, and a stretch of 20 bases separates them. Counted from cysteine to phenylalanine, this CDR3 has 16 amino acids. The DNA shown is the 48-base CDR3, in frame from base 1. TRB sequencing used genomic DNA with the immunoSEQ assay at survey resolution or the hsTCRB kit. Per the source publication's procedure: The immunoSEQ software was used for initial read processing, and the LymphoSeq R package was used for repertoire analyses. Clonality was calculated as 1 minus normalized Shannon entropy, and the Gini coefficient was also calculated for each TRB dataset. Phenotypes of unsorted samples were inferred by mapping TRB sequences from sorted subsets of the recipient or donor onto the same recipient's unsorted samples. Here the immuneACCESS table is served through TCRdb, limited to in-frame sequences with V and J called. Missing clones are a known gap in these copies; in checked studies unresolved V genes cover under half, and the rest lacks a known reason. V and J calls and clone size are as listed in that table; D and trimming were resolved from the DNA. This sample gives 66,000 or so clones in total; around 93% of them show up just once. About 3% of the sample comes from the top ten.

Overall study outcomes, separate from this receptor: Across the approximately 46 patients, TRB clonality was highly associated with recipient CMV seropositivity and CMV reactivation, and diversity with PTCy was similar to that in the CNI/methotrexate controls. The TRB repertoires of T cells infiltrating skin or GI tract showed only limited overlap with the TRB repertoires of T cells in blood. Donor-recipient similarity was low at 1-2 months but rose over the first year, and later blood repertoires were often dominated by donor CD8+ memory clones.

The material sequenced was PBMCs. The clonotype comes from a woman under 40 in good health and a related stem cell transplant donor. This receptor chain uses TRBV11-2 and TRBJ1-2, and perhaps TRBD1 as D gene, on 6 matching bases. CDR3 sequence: CASSLDWDIELVRYTF. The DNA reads TGTGCCAGCAGCTTAGATTGGGACATCGAACTCGTTCGCTACACCTTC.